Below, 23 T cell receptor beta chains from the same sample are listed, as sequenced in a study of human T cells and chemical hapten exposure. TCRdb reanalysed the RACE reads using MiXCR and keeps one entry per CDR3 protein. The repertoire holds roughly 100,000 distinct CDR3 sequences, with 9.5% to 14% as singletons. Specified time point: pre-sensitization, week 0. Treatment indicated: therapeutic diphenylcyclopropenone sensitization with weekly scalp DPC. The sequencing here drew on whole blood, taken in connection with sensitization to the hapten diphenylcyclopropenone (DPC). These receptors were taken from a woman aged 60-75 years with alopecia areata. Some clones in this sample may be carry-over from other donors' samples.

This clonotype was picked up many times. This rearrangement joins TRBV30 to TRBJ2-1; the D is unclear. Trimming removed 0 bases at V and 9 bases at J, with 12 bases between. The CDR3 runs 13 residues. CDR1 and CDR2 (germline): GTSNPN, SVGIG (reference sequence). CDR3 in amino acids: CAWSVLLLGEQFF. DNA of the CDR3: TGTGCCTGGAGTGTACTCTTGTTAGGTGAGCAGTTCTTC.

The V gene is TRBV2, the J gene TRBJ2-2; TRBD2 aligns across 7 bases. CDR1 SNHLY and CDR2 FYNNEI come from the germline V gene. V was pared by 10 bases and J by 4 bases, with 6 bases of the junction left unmatched. The CDR3 has 13 amino acids. CDR3 sequence reads: CATREAVTGELFF. The DNA of the CDR3 is TGTGCCACCCGGGAGGCAGTCACCGGGGAGCTGTTTTTT.

This clonotype was detected only a few times. The gene calls are TRBV7-6 and TRBJ2-1, with TRBD2 matching over 9 bases. The CDR3 covers 16 residues. Germline V gene data show CDR1 as SGHVS and CDR2 as FNYEAQ. The V and J ends lost 2 bases and 0 bases, in that order; junction bases with no gene match: 2. The CDR3 protein is CASSLNSGSSYNEQFF. CDR3 in DNA: TGTGCCAGCAGCTTAAATAGCGGGAGCTCCTACAATGAGCAGTTCTTC.

The chain employs TRBV19 and TRBJ2-7; 9 nucleotides align to TRBD1. Trimming took 6 bases from V and 5 from J; bases not matched to a gene: 8. This CDR3 region has 14 residues. The germline gives CDR1 LNHDA, CDR2 SQIVND (reference sequence). As DNA, the CDR3 is TGTGCCAGTAGCATAACCGGGACAGGGAACGAGCAGTACTTC. Translation gives CASSITGTGNEQYF. Full variable domain (outside the CDR3, taken from reference TRBV19 and TRBJ2-7): DGGITQSPKYLFRKEGQNVTLSCEQNLNHDAMYWYRQDPGQGLRLIYYSQIVNDFQKGDIAEGYSVSREKKESFPLTVTSAQKNPTAFYLCASSITGTGNEQYFGPGTRLTVT.

The sample holds many counts of this clonotype. V gene TRBV10-3 combines with J gene TRBJ2-5, with TRBD1 matching 8 bases. V trimming: 4 bases; J trimming: 2 bases; junction bases outside the gene matches: 0. CDR3 size: 13 residues. The germline CDR1 and CDR2 sequences are ENHRY and SYGVKD. The CDR3 nucleotides are TGTGCCATCAGTGGACAGGGGCAAGAGACCCAGTACTTC. Translating gives CAISGQGQETQYF.

This clonotype was observed a few times. The rearrangement links TRBV15 to TRBJ1-4; 7 nucleotides line up with TRBD1. The trim removed 3 bases at V and 10 bases at J, leaving 5 bases unmatched. Germline CDR1 reads LNHNV; CDR2 reads YYDKDF (reference sequence). This CDR3 is 13 amino acids long. CDR3 sequence reads: CATSRGQRGKLFF. CDR3 nucleotide sequence: TGTGCCACCAGCAGGGGACAGAGGGGAAAACTGTTTTTT.

There are a few counts of this clonotype. The genes are TRBV19 and TRBJ1-1; 9 nucleotides agree with TRBD1. V dropped 6 bases and J dropped 0; count of bases not matched to a gene: 11. This CDR3 region has 17 residues. Germline values: CDR1 LNHDA, CDR2 SQIVND (reference sequence). The CDR3 DNA is TGTGCCAGTAGGACCTCGACAGGGGGAAGGATGAACACTGAAGCTTTCTTT. The encoded protein is CASRTSTGGRMNTEAFF.

This clonotype was picked up a small number of times. This sequence joins TRBV5-1 and TRBJ2-5; no clear D gene. The CDR3 runs to 16 residues. Germline-derived CDR1 and CDR2 are SGHRS and YFSETQ. V was clipped by 1 base and J by 1 base, with 14 bases between them. CDR3 DNA sequence: TGCGCCAGCAGCTTGTCTGCAGCGCTCCTCCAAGAGACCCAGTACTTC. Amino acids: CASSLSAALLQETQYF.

This clonotype was counted at least ten times. The chain recombines TRBV20-1 with TRBJ2-7, with D perhaps matching TRBD1 or TRBD2 (6 bases each). There are 13 residues in the CDR3. Germline V gene lookup returns CDR1 DFQATT and CDR2 SNEGSKA (reference sequence). Trimming pared 2 bases from V and 7 bases from J, leaving 15 bases between. CDR3 bases: TGCAGTGCTAGAAGGAGGGGGATGGAGGAGCAGTACTTC. This sequence encodes CSARRRGMEEQYF.

The table lists this clonotype with many counts. The chain carries TRBV19 and TRBJ1-2, with TRBD1 as a possible D gene (5 bases). This CDR3 region has 12 residues. Trimming cost V 7 bases and J 3 bases, with 9 bases left between them. The V gene's germline CDR1 is LNHDA and CDR2 SQIVND (reference sequence). The CDR3 region is CASIGAHYGYTF. The CDR3 DNA follows: TGTGCCAGTATAGGGGCGCACTATGGCTACACCTTC.

This clonotype was seen repeatedly, ten times or more. This chain connects TRBV5-1 to TRBJ2-5; D ambiguous. Trimming shortened V by 0 bases and J by 2 bases, and 11 bases separated the two germline ends. CDR3 length: 15 residues. Looked up from germline, CDR1 is SGHRS and CDR2 is YFSETQ. The CDR3 reads CASSLASSKQETQYF. The CDR3 bases are TGCGCCAGCAGCTTGGCCAGTTCAAAACAAGAGACCCAGTACTTC.

The V call is TRBV5-1, the J call TRBJ1-6; 7 nucleotides agree with TRBD1. With 2 bases clipped from V and 7 bases from J, the junction kept 3 bases outside the gene matches. The CDR3 is made up of 14 amino acids. CDR1 SGHRS and CDR2 YFSETQ come from the germline V gene. CDR3 in DNA: TGCGCCAGCAGCTTCGGGACAGAGAATTCACCCCTCCACTTT. Protein sequence: CASSFGTENSPLHF.

The chain employs TRBV6-6 and TRBJ2-7; D could derive from TRBD1 or TRBD2 (6 bases each). Trimming left V 5 bases short and J 6 bases short, with 11 bases between. This CDR3 region has 12 residues. The germline gives CDR1 MNHNY, CDR2 SVGAGI (reference sequence). CDR3 nucleotide sequence: TGTGCCAGCAGTGGGGGGCGCTCCGAGCAGTACTTC. Protein: CASSGGRSEQYF.

This clonotype was detected a few times. The chain joins TRBV20-1 to TRBJ1-2; D call uncertain. V lost 4 bases and J lost 4, with 16 bases in between. The CDR3 runs 14 residues. Germline V CDR1 and CDR2: DFQATT, SNEGSKA (reference sequence). CDR3 loop: CSAILGRRSYGYTF. The CDR3, as DNA: TGCAGTGCTATCCTAGGGAGGAGGAGCTATGGCTACACCTTC.

This clonotype was counted many times. This sequence joins TRBV11-2 and TRBJ2-1, with TRBD2 matching 7 bases. CDR3 size: 13 residues. The V gene's germline CDR1 is SGHAT and CDR2 FQNNGV. The junction had 5 bases not matched to a gene; V was cut back by 5 bases and J by 7 bases. CDR3 sequence reads: CASSRTSGNEQFF. In DNA, the CDR3 is TGTGCCAGCAGCCGGACTAGTGGAAATGAGCAGTTCTTC.

The gene calls are TRBV3-1 and TRBJ2-7; D is uncertain. V lost 0 bases and J 2 bases, leaving 20 bases between the germline ends. Germline lookup yields CDR1 LGHDT and CDR2 YNNKEL (reference sequence). The CDR3 has 18 amino acids. The CDR3 reads CASSQDPGLGPRPYEQYF. The CDR3 region has the DNA TGTGCCAGCAGCCAAGATCCAGGCTTGGGTCCTCGACCCTACGAGCAGTACTTC.

This clonotype has ten or more counts. This chain links TRBV20-1 with TRBJ1-5; TRBD1 matches at 8 bases. J lost 4 bases, V lost 6 bases, and 5 bases had no gene match. The CDR3 spans 13 residues. CDR1 is DFQATT and CDR2 is SNEGSKA in the germline V gene (reference sequence). The CDR3 DNA is TGCAGTGCCCGGGACAGGCAAAATCAGCCCCAGCATTTT. This translates into CSARDRQNQPQHF.

The table lists this clonotype with a count of one. The chain carries TRBV29-1 and TRBJ1-1; D unclear. Looked up from germline, CDR1 is SQVTM and CDR2 is ANQGSEA. Trimming took off 8 bases at V and 0 bases at J, with 10 bases between the two ends. This CDR3 region has 12 residues. CDR3 nucleotides: TGCAGCTCTGCCCTAGTGAACACTGAAGCTTTCTTT. It yields the protein CSSALVNTEAFF.

The V and J genes are TRBV5-1 and TRBJ1-4; 8 bases are a match to TRBD1. The CDR3 spans 15 residues. The V segment lost 4 bases and the J segment 3 bases; nucleotides outside the gene matches: 5. Germline CDR1 is SGHRS and CDR2 is YFSETQ. CDR3 sequence (DNA): TGCGCCAGCAGCCTGGGACAGGACCCTAATGAAAAACTGTTTTTT. It specifies CASSLGQDPNEKLFF.

A single count supports this clonotype. Being one base from a much bigger clone, this may be a read error. The chain combines TRBV5-1 with TRBJ1-2; no clear D. The germline gives CDR1 SGHRS, CDR2 YFSETQ. The CDR3 has 15 residues. In nucleotides, the CDR3 is TGCGCCAGCAGCTGGGGAGGGCCAGCCAACTATCGCTACACCTTC. It encodes CASSWGGPANYRYTF.

This clonotype was counted at least ten times. The rearrangement links TRBV7-8 to TRBJ1-2; 9 nucleotides align to TRBD1. Per the germline V gene, CDR1 is SGHVS and CDR2 is FQNEAQ. This CDR3 is built from 14 residues. Germline trimming cut 5 bases from V and 3 bases from J; bases unmatched to any gene: 4. CDR3: CASSPQGAYYGYTF. The CDR3 DNA reads as TGTGCCAGCAGCCCACAGGGGGCCTACTATGGCTACACCTTC.

This clonotype has ten or more counts. The CDR3: CASRSTGAKNIQYF. CDR3 in DNA: TGTGCCAGCAGGTCGACAGGGGCCAAAAACATTCAGTACTTC. The V gene is TRBV14, the J gene TRBJ2-4, with 7 bases matching TRBD1. Germline CDR1 SGHDN, CDR2 FVKESK. Unmatched junction bases numbered 3, after V lost 6 bases and J lost 1 base. The CDR3 runs 14 residues.

There are many counts of this clonotype. V is TRBV12-3 or TRBV12-4 and J is TRBJ1-3; 7 bases line up with TRBD1. The CDR3 consists of 16 residues. V lost 8 bases, J lost 2 bases, and 12 bases stayed unmatched. Here the CDR3 reads CASDHVEGAPGNTIYF. In DNA, the CDR3 is TGTGCCAGCGACCATGTTGAGGGGGCCCCTGGAAACACCATATATTTT.